The 22 T cell receptor beta chains in this list originate from one sample, sequenced in a study of neurological immune-mediated disorders. TCRdb re-called the 5' RACE reads with MiXCR, one entry per CDR3 protein. The sample contains under 85,000 distinct CDR3 sequences, over 12% of which appear only once. The sequencing input was PBMCs. The receptors come from a woman aged 45 to 65 in good health.

This clonotype was seen many times. The CDR3 DNA sequence: TGTGCCAGCCGGACTAAAGGGGGGGCCATCGAAAAACTGTTTTTT. This sequence encodes CASRTKGGAIEKLFF. V usage is TRBV6-6 and J usage is TRBJ1-4; D is perhaps TRBD1 (6 bases). Germline V gives CDR1 MNHNY, CDR2 SVGAGI (reference sequence). V was trimmed by 8 bases and J by 8 bases, leaving 21 bases between them. The CDR3 loop spans 15 amino acids.

A note on this clonotype: The junction departs from germline at one end; a sequencing error may be responsible. The rearrangement uses TRBV24-1 and TRBJ2-4; 8 positions match TRBD2. This CDR3 comprises 15 residues. The germline CDR1 and CDR2 sequences are KGHDR and SFDVKD. The CDR3 DNA reads as TGTGACACCAGTGATCCCGGGACTAGAAATGACATTCAGTACTTC. As protein: CDTSDPGTRNDIQYF.

The sample holds many counts of this clonotype. The chain uses TRBV27 and TRBJ2-3; D is perhaps TRBD1 or TRBD2 (5 bases each). Trimming took off 3 bases at V and 6 bases at J, with 7 bases between the two ends. This CDR3 has 12 amino acids. Germline V CDR1 and CDR2: MNHEY, SMNVEV (reference sequence). CDR3 coding DNA: TGTGCCAGCAGTTTTTGGGGGGATACGCAGTATTTT. This encodes CASSFWGDTQYF.

This clonotype was counted a single time. This may be a read error, as it is one base from a much larger clone. This rearrangement joins TRBV24-1 to TRBJ2-7, with D possibly matching TRBD2 (5 bases). The V and J ends lost 6 bases and 2 bases respectively, with 16 bases between them. This CDR3 is built from 15 residues. From germline, CDR1 is KGHDR and CDR2 SFDVKD. CDR3 sequence: CATSNVGGQPYEQYF. In DNA, the CDR3 is TGTGCCACCAGTAACGTAGGCGGGCAACCCTACGAGCAGTACTTC.

Concerning this clonotype: Just one base apart from a much larger clone, this may be a read error. The J gene is TRBJ1-5, the V gene TRBV6-5; weak D call: TRBD1 (6 bases). Germline V lookup: CDR1 MNHEY, CDR2 SVGAGI. This CDR3 has 16 residues. V dropped 2 bases and J dropped 3 bases, with 14 bases sitting between them. CDR3 in DNA: TGTGCCAGCAGTTACGGGGGGGCGCGAGTCAATCAGCCCCAGCATTTT. Its translation: CASSYGGARVNQPQHF.

The table lists this clonotype with many counts. This chain uses TRBV9 with TRBJ2-7; TRBD2 might be the D (6 bases). V dropped 5 bases and J dropped 3 bases, with 12 bases sitting between them. Per the germline V gene, CDR1 is SGDLS and CDR2 is YYNGEE. CDR3 length: 13 amino acids. CDR3 in amino acids: CASSGGELYEQYF. The CDR3 nucleotides read TGTGCCAGCAGTGGAGGGGAGCTCTACGAGCAGTACTTC.

This clonotype was counted ten times or more. This chain uses TRBV18 with TRBJ1-1; D is unclear. Germline values: CDR1 KGHSH, CDR2 LQKENI. The CDR3 contains 13 residues. Trimming took 5 bases from V and 4 from J, leaving 11 bases between them. CDR3 nucleotides: TGTGCCAGCTCAGAAGGACGGGCCACTGAAGCTTTCTTT. Its translation: CASSEGRATEAFF.

This clonotype was observed at least ten times. The chain employs TRBV7-2 and TRBJ1-5, with 11 bases identical to TRBD1. V lost 5 bases to trimming and J lost 2 bases; unmatched junction nucleotides: 11. This CDR3 has 18 amino acids. Germline CDR1 is SGHTA and CDR2 is FQGNSA. CDR3 region: CASSRIGTGGLGNQPQHF. In DNA form, the CDR3 reads TGTGCCAGCAGCCGGATTGGGACAGGGGGTTTGGGCAATCAGCCCCAGCATTTT.

This clonotype showed up many times. CDR3 sequence (DNA): TGTGCCAGCAGCCGCAGTAGTGACACTGAAGCTTTCTTT. It yields the protein CASSRSSDTEAFF. This chain joins TRBV7-9 and TRBJ1-1, with D unclear. Looked up from germline, CDR1 is SEHNR and CDR2 is FQNEAQ (reference sequence). V lost 5 bases and J lost 3, with 10 bases in between. This CDR3 is built from 13 residues.

Notes on this clonotype: A much larger clonotype is one base distant, so this may be a read error. The rearrangement joins TRBV7-9 to TRBJ2-7; D unresolved. Trimming stripped 3 bases from V and 9 bases from J, with 12 bases between. The CDR3 runs 12 residues. The germline V gene encodes CDR1 SEHNR and CDR2 FQNEAQ (reference sequence). The CDR3 loop reads CASSFASDGQYF. As DNA, the CDR3 is TGTGCCAGCAGCTTCGCGAGCGACGGGCAGTACTTC.

This clonotype showed up many times. The chain recombines TRBV3-1 with TRBJ2-3; D remains unclear. The V gene's germline CDR1 is LGHDT and CDR2 YNNKEL (reference sequence). The CDR3 contains 13 residues. The V end was cut by 7 bases, the J end by 2 bases, with 10 bases between. CDR3 protein: CASTLNPTDTQYF. The CDR3, as DNA: TGTGCCAGCACCCTAAACCCCACAGATACGCAGTATTTT.

The V call is TRBV6-5, the J call TRBJ1-1; 7 nucleotides align to TRBD1. Germline trimming cut 1 base from V and 7 bases from J; bases unmatched to any gene: 3. The CDR3 is 13 amino acids. Germline assignment: CDR1 MNHEY and CDR2 SVGAGI. The DNA of the CDR3 is TGTGCCAGCAGTTACTGGCAGGGGGGTGAAGCTTTCTTT. Translation: CASSYWQGGEAFF.

The chain joins TRBV28 to TRBJ2-4, with D tentatively TRBD2 (6 bases). The CDR3 length is 15 residues. CDR1 and CDR2 from the germline V gene are MDHEN and SYDVKM. The germline V and J ends were trimmed by 4 bases and 5 bases, with 15 bases remaining between them. As DNA, the CDR3 is TGTGCCAGCAGTTCCCTCGGTAGCGGACAAAACATTCAGTACTTC. Amino acid sequence: CASSSLGSGQNIQYF.

The chain has TRBV18 and TRBJ2-1, with 7 bases identical to TRBD1. CDR1 is KGHSH, CDR2 LQKENI, per germline. V lost 3 bases to trimming and J lost 4 bases; unmatched junction nucleotides: 15. The CDR3 sequence is 18 residues long. The CDR3 DNA follows: TGTGCCAGCTCACCCCCCCGGCGCGTGGCAGGGGGATACAATGAGCAGTTCTTC. This gives the protein CASSPPRRVAGGYNEQFF.

The V and J genes are TRBV20-1 and TRBJ2-5; D is unclear. In germline, CDR1 is DFQATT, CDR2 SNEGSKA (reference sequence). The V gene lost 0 bases and the J gene lost 4 bases, with 15 bases spanning the gap. The CDR3 is 15 residues long. CDR3 in amino acids: CSARDHGVFGETQYF. The DNA for the CDR3 is TGCAGTGCTAGAGATCATGGGGTGTTCGGAGAGACCCAGTACTTC.

This clonotype was counted ten times or more. The chain recombines TRBV7-3 with TRBJ2-5, with D uncertain. CDR1 is SGHTA and CDR2 is FQGTGA in the germline V gene. This CDR3 has 15 residues. V lost 5 bases, J lost 0 bases, and 13 bases lay in between. In DNA form, the CDR3 reads TGTGCCAGCAGCCCCACGGGTGGGTACCAAGAGACCCAGTACTTC. Protein sequence: CASSPTGGYQETQYF.

This clonotype was found many times. The chain uses TRBV28 and TRBJ1-2; 7 bases map to TRBD1. This CDR3 has 15 amino acids. V shed 9 bases, J shed 3 bases, and the junction held 13 bases outside the gene matches. CDR1 is MDHEN and CDR2 is SYDVKM in the germline V gene. For the CDR3, the DNA is TGTGCCAGTCAGGACAGGACGCTTGGGGACTATGGCTACACCTTC. Amino acid sequence: CASQDRTLGDYGYTF.

V usage is TRBV10-3 and J usage is TRBJ2-3; D tentatively fits TRBD1 or TRBD2 (5 bases each). CDR1 is ENHRY, CDR2 SYGVKD, per germline. The CDR3 is 12 residues long. Between the trimmed V and J ends, which lost 2 bases and 13 bases, there was a span of 13 bases. CDR3 in DNA: TGTGCCATCAGTGAGGGGGCCGCCGGGAAGTATTTT. It codes for CAISEGAAGKYF.

The sample holds many counts of this clonotype. CDR3 bases: TGTGCCAGCAGTGAAGACCCGACAAGCTTCTATGGCTACACCTTC. It translates to CASSEDPTSFYGYTF. The V gene is TRBV6-1, the J gene TRBJ1-2; no clear D gene. Germline V lookup: CDR1 MNHNS, CDR2 SASEGT. The V gene lost 1 base and the J gene lost 4 bases, with 13 bases spanning the gap. The CDR3 is 15 residues long.

The chain recombines TRBV12-3 or TRBV12-4 with TRBJ2-1; maybe TRBD1 (5 bases). The V gene lost 8 bases and the J gene lost 8 bases, with 19 bases spanning the gap. The CDR3 sequence is 14 residues long. The CDR3 DNA reads TGTGCCAGCCGTTCGACAGACGGAAACGATGAGCAGTTCTTC. Translating it yields CASRSTDGNDEQFF.

This clonotype was seen ten or more times. The chain couples TRBV28 to TRBJ1-6, with 8 bases matching TRBD1. The CDR3 sequence is 16 residues long. J gave up 13 bases and V 11 bases, and 22 bases lay outside the gene matches. In germline, CDR1 is MDHEN, CDR2 SYDVKM. CDR3 sequence: CAALRSGQATSSPLHF. The CDR3 nucleotides are TGTGCCGCCTTAAGATCGGGACAGGCCACAAGTAGTCCCCTCCACTTT.

This clonotype appeared many times. The chain's CDR3 is CATYQGSGSMNTEAFF. CDR3 coding DNA: TGTGCCACCTATCAGGGTTCCGGGTCAATGAACACTGAAGCTTTCTTT. The V call is TRBV14, the J call TRBJ1-1; TRBD1 might be the D (5 bases). The length of the CDR3 is 16 residues. CDR1 and CDR2 (germline): SGHDN, FVKESK. V was trimmed by 10 bases and J by 0 bases, leaving 21 bases between them.